Listed below are T cell receptor beta chains from one sample, sequenced in a study of technical replicates of blood from a few donors. Assay: immunoSEQ multiplex PCR; the TCRdb copy retains only in-frame clones and omits some. The sample records approximately 59,000 clones, around 87% being singletons. The specimen was PBMCs. Receptor source: a human donor in good health. Some clones in this sample may be carry-over from other donors' samples. The CDR3 runs from the conserved cysteine through the conserved F or W. Fields, in order: D gene, clone size, J gene, V gene, CDR3 protein, CDR3 DNA. D genes are given only for firm matches. Clone size is stated in some rows and not others, as once, few, many or a class when expanded.

- | few | TRBJ1-5 | TRBV30 | CAWSVPGRHQPQHF | TGTGCCTGGAGTGTGCCAGGGCGGCATCAGCCCCAGCATTTT
- | few | TRBJ1-1 | TRBV29-1 | CSVEDELNTEAFF | TGCAGCGTTGAAGATGAGTTGAACACTGAAGCTTTCTTT
TRBD1 | - | TRBJ2-3 | TRBV28 | CASSSWTGGSDTQYF | TGTGCCAGCAGTTCATGGACAGGGGGTTCGGATACGCAGTATTTT
TRBD1 | - | TRBJ2-7 | TRBV7-9 | CASSLAPGQGYYEQYF | TGTGCCAGCAGCTTAGCCCCGGGACAGGGATACTACGAGCAGTACTTC
- | - | TRBJ1-5 | TRBV2 | CASSPPGKFSNQPQHF | TGTGCCAGCAGTCCCCCGGGAAAGTTTAGCAATCAGCCCCAGCATTTT
TRBD1 | - | TRBJ1-4 | TRBV7-2 | CASSRTGSGEKLFF | TGTGCCAGCAGTAGGACAGGGTCGGGTGAAAAACTGTTTTTT
TRBD2 | - | TRBJ2-1 | TRBV5-1 | CASSLGLAGSSYNEQFF | TGCGCCAGCAGCTTGGGGCTAGCGGGGAGCTCCTACAATGAGCAGTTCTTC
- | - | TRBJ1-5 | TRBV2 | CASKSFSNQPQHF | TGTGCCAGCAAGAGCTTTAGCAATCAGCCCCAGCATTTT
- | - | TRBJ1-3 | TRBV9 | CASSVSGGNTIYF | TGTGCCAGCAGCGTTTCAGGTGGAAACACCATATATTTT
- | - | TRBJ2-6 | TRBV2 | CASSPRQWISGANVLTF | TGTGCCAGCAGTCCTAGACAGTGGATCTCTGGGGCCAACGTCCTGACTTTC
- | - | TRBJ2-5 | TRBV7-2 | CASSPGGVRGVETQYF | TGTGCCAGCAGTCCGGGCGGCGTTAGGGGTGTGGAGACCCAGTACTTC
TRBD1 | - | TRBJ2-7 | TRBV5-4 | CASSWDRDYEQYF | TGTGCCAGCAGCTGGGACAGAGATTACGAGCAGTACTTC
- | - | TRBJ1-6 | TRBV4-1 | CASSDARNNSPLHF | TGCGCCAGCAGCGATGCCAGGAATAATTCACCCCTCCACTTT
TRBD1 | once | TRBJ2-7 | TRBV29-1 | CSVSGTGRGEQYF | TGCAGCGTTTCCGGGACAGGACGCGGCGAGCAGTACTTC
- | - | TRBJ2-3 | TRBV6-6 | CASRDQGNTDTQYF | TGTGCCAGCAGAGATCAGGGGAACACAGATACGCAGTATTTT
- | - | TRBJ2-1 | TRBV10-3 | CAMGGSGEQFF | TGTGCCATGGGAGGTAGCGGTGAGCAGTTCTTC
- | - | TRBJ2-5 | TRBV9 | CASSVAEGPFGETQYF | TGTGCCAGCAGCGTAGCCGAGGGTCCATTTGGGGAGACCCAGTACTTC
- | - | TRBJ2-7 | TRBV27 | CASSPQTGPAGEQYF | TGTGCCAGCAGTCCCCAGACAGGCCCGGCGGGTGAGCAGTACTTC
- | - | TRBJ1-2 | TRBV19 | CASNTPGAPGSYGYTF | TGTGCCAGTAATACCCCAGGGGCTCCGGGGAGCTATGGCTACACCTTC